One and the same sample provided the 9 T cell receptor beta chains below, sequenced in a study of blood T cell repertoires in COVID-19. Using immunoSEQ multiplex PCR, the repertoire was profiled, and TCRdb retains in-frame clones only, with some absent. The sample includes 250,000 to 350,000 clones, 80% to 95% seen only once; the top ten take more than 6%. The sample taken for sequencing was peripheral blood. The receptors derive from a woman in her thirties with COVID-19, enrolled during active disease.

The chain recombines TRBV7-9 with TRBJ1-5; TRBD1 matches 8 bases. Germline assignment: CDR1 SEHNR and CDR2 FQNEAQ (reference sequence). This CDR3 has 17 amino acids. Unmatched junction bases numbered 9, after V lost 4 bases and J lost 1 base. CDR3 in DNA: TGTGCCAGCAGCTCCAACAGGGGGAGAATAAGCAATCAGCCCCAGCATTTT. This gives the protein CASSSNRGRISNQPQHF.

The chain employs TRBV3-1 (or the pseudogene TRBV3-2) and TRBJ2-7; D possibly corresponds to TRBD2 (6 bases). The germline gives CDR1 LGHDT, CDR2 YNNKEL (reference sequence). The CDR3 has 15 amino acids. Trimming took off 4 bases at V and 5 bases at J, with 18 bases between the two ends. The CDR3 region has the DNA TGTGCCAGCAGCCGGGGGGAACTAGTCGGGGACGAGCAGTACTTC. Protein product: CASSRGELVGDEQYF.

The chain joins TRBV27 to TRBJ2-7, with TRBD2 identical over 8 bases. V lost 5 bases and J lost 10; bases outside the gene matches: 10. CDR3 length: 13 residues. The germline V gene encodes CDR1 MNHEY and CDR2 SMNVEV (reference sequence). The CDR3 DNA is TGTGCCAGCAGTCCCCCAAGCGGGAGCGCCCAGTACTTC. This gives the protein CASSPPSGSAQYF.

This clone was counted once. The chain links TRBV4-3 to TRBJ1-4, with 8 bases lining up with TRBD1. This CDR3 has 14 residues. The J segment lost 8 bases and the V segment lost 5 bases, leaving 7 bases of the junction unmatched. Germline CDR1 reads LGHNA; CDR2 reads YSLEER. DNA for the CDR3: TGCGCCAGCAGCTCCGGACAGGGTTTGGAAAAACTGTTTTTT. Protein product: CASSSGQGLEKLFF.

The chain combines TRBV19 with TRBJ1-6; D unresolved. Germline V gene data show CDR1 as LNHDA and CDR2 as SQIVND (reference sequence). V dropped 7 bases and J dropped 10 bases, with 20 bases sitting between them. The CDR3 length is 15 residues. In DNA, the CDR3 is TGTGCCAGTACCCCCCACGGGAAGGTGGGCTCACCCCTCCACTTT. This sequence encodes CASTPHGKVGSPLHF.

The genes are TRBV2 and TRBJ1-5; D is unresolved. The CDR3 is made up of 17 amino acids. V gave up 1 base and J gave up 5 bases, with 18 bases separating them. CDR1 is SNHLY and CDR2 is FYNNEI in the germline V gene. Here the CDR3 reads CASSEDVSGYGDQPQHF. In DNA, the CDR3 is TGTGCCAGCAGTGAAGATGTATCGGGGTATGGGGATCAGCCCCAGCATTTT.

The rearrangement joins TRBV10-2 to TRBJ1-3; 7 bases agree with TRBD1. CDR3 length equals 13 residues. V was clipped by 2 bases and J by 10 bases; unmatched bases: 5. The germline V gene encodes CDR1 WSHSY and CDR2 SAAADI. CDR3: CASSEVTGTTIYF. CDR3 nucleotide sequence: TGCGCCAGCAGTGAGGTGACAGGGACAACCATATATTTT.

The chain couples TRBV29-1 to TRBJ2-3; D unresolved. V lost 3 bases and J lost 4, with 5 bases in between. The CDR3 sequence is 11 residues long. Looked up from germline, CDR1 is SQVTM and CDR2 is ANQGSEA. Here the CDR3 DNA reads TGCAGCGTTGACGGTGCAGATACGCAGTATTTT. Translated: CSVDGADTQYF.

This rearrangement joins TRBV7-9 to TRBJ2-7; 9 bases are a match to TRBD1. The CDR3 has 16 amino acids. V lost 5 bases, J lost 2 bases, and 10 bases stayed unmatched. Germline assignment: CDR1 SEHNR and CDR2 FQNEAQ (reference sequence). The CDR3 here is CASSPEMGQGAYEQYF. CDR3 DNA sequence: TGTGCCAGCAGCCCAGAGATGGGACAGGGTGCCTACGAGCAGTACTTC.